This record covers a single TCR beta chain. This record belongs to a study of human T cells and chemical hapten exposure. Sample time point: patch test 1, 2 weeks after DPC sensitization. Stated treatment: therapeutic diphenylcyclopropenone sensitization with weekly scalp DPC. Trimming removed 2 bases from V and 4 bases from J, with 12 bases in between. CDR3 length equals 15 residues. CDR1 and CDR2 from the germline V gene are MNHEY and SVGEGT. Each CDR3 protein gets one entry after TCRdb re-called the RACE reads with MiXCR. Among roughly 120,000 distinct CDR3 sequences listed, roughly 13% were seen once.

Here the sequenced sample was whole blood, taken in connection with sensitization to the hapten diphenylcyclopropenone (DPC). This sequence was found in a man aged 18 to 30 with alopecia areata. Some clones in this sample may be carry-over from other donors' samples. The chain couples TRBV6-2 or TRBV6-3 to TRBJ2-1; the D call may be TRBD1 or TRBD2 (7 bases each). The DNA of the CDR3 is TGTGCCAGCAGTTACGGCAGGGGGGGTTACAATGAGCAGTTCTTC. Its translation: CASSYGRGGYNEQFF.